What follows describes a single TCR beta chain. The V end lost 5 bases, the J end lost 3 bases, and 16 bases lay between the germline ends. The CDR3 sequence is 15 residues long. Germline assignment: CDR1 SEHNR and CDR2 FQNEAQ (reference sequence). With 60 Vbeta and 13 Jbeta primers, the PCR was carried out. Sequenced by immunoSEQ multiplex PCR; TCRdb stores in-frame clones only, minus some. The sample contains over 150,000 clones, roughly four fifths of which appear only once. These data originate in a study of cytomegalovirus exposure and HLA in healthy donors. Across the whole study: A prior study identified 117 million unique TCR beta sequences from 200 million or so T cells.

These donors counted as nominally healthy when sampled, but unrecorded immune exposures were likely. Sequenced sample: PBMCs. The rearrangement uses TRBV7-9 and TRBJ1-1; D may be TRBD1 (5 bases). The source is a man in his late teens or twenties in good health and CMV-seronegative. CDR3 nucleotide sequence: TGTGCCAGCAGCGGGTCGAAGGGGCGTTACACTGAAGCTTTCTTT. Protein sequence: CASSGSKGRYTEAFF.